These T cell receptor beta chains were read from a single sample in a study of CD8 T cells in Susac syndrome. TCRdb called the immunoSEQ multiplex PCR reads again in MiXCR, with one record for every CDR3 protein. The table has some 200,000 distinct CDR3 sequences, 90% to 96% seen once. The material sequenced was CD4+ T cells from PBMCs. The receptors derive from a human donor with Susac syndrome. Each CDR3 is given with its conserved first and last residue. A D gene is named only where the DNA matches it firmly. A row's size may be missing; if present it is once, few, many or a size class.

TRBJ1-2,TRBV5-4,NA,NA,CASSSSRGGLGYGYTF,TGTGCCAGCAGCTCGTCCCGGGGGGGCCTAGGGTATGGCTACACCTTC
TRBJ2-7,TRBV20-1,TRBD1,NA,CSARTGGEEQYF,TGCAGTGCTCGGACAGGGGGCGAGGAGCAGTACTTC
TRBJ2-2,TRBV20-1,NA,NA,CSAPLYTGELFF,TGCAGTGCTCCTCTATACACCGGGGAGCTGTTTTTT
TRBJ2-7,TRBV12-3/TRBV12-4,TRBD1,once,CASRGYRDRGTYEQYF,TGTGCCAGCAGGGGATACCGGGACAGGGGGACCTACGAGCAGTACTTC
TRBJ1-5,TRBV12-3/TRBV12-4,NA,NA,CASSPVGGQGNQPQHF,TGTGCCAGCAGTCCGGTGGGGGGCCAGGGCAATCAGCCCCAGCATTTT
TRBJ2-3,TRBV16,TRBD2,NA,CASSQSAGGQDTQYF,TGTGCCAGCAGCCAATCTGCGGGGGGCCAAGATACGCAGTATTTT
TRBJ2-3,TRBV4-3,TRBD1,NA,CASSQLTGGADTQYF,TGCGCCAGCAGCCAACTGACAGGGGGCGCAGATACGCAGTATTTT
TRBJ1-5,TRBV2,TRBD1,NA,CASSGGTGGSQPQHF,TGTGCCAGCAGCGGGGGGACAGGGGGCTCTCAGCCCCAGCATTTT
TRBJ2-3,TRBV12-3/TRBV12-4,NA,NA,CASGVTDTQYF,TGTGCCAGCGGCGTCACAGATACGCAGTATTTT
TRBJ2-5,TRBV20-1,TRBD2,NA,CSAPHGGAQETQYF,TGCAGTGCTCCCCACGGGGGGGCTCAAGAGACCCAGTACTTC
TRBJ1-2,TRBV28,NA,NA,CASSLWGGGGYTF,TGTGCCAGCAGTTTATGGGGGGGCGGTGGCTACACCTTC
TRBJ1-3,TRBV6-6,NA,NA,CASSGRVSGNTIYF,TGTGCCAGCAGCGGAAGAGTATCTGGAAACACCATATATTTT
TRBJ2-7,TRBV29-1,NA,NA,CSVESPGTPEYF,TGCAGCGTTGAGTCCCCCGGGACACCTGAATACTTC
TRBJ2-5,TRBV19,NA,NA,CASRLGGRETQYF,TGTGCCAGTAGATTGGGGGGCCGAGAGACCCAGTACTTC
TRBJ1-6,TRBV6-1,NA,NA,CASSEALQGISPLHF,TGTGCCAGCAGTGAAGCGCTGCAGGGGATATCACCCCTCCACTTT
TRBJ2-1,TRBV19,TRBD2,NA,CASRSVGGGYNEQFF,TGTGCCAGTAGATCGGTCGGCGGGGGTTACAATGAGCAGTTCTTC
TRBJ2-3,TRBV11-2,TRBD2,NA,CASSLLTSGTSTDTQYF,TGTGCCAGCAGCTTATTAACTAGCGGAACTAGCACAGATACGCAGTATTTT
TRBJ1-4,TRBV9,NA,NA,CASSGHGGRRTTNEKLFF,TGTGCCAGCAGCGGACATGGGGGACGCAGAACAACTAATGAAAAACTGTTTTTT
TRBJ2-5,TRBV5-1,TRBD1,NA,CASSVTGQETQYF,TGCGCCAGCAGCGTGACAGGGCAAGAGACCCAGTACTTC
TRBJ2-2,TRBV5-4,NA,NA,CASSSAPGKVTGELFF,TGTGCCAGCAGCTCCGCACCGGGAAAAGTCACCGGGGAGCTGTTTTTT
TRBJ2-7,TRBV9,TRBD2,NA,CASSVDPAGAFLYEQYF,TGTGCCAGCAGCGTAGACCCAGCGGGGGCATTTCTCTACGAGCAGTACTTC
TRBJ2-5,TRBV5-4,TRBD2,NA,CASSPGYSGVQETQYF,TGTGCCAGCAGTCCCGGATACAGCGGGGTACAAGAGACCCAGTACTTC
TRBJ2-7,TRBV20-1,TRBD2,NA,CSAKLAGVPYEQYF,TGCAGTGCAAAACTAGCGGGGGTGCCCTACGAGCAGTACTTC
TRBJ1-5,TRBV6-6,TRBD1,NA,CASSPGQVDQPQHF,TGTGCCAGCAGTCCGGGACAGGTTGATCAGCCCCAGCATTTT
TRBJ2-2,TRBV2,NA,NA,CASTSTRATGELFF,TGTGCCAGCACCTCTACCCGGGCCACCGGGGAGCTGTTTTTT
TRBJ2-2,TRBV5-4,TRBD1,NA,CASSGRTGPNTGELFF,TGTGCCAGCAGCGGCCGGACAGGGCCGAACACCGGGGAGCTGTTTTTT
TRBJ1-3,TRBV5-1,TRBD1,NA,CASSSDRAMTGNTIYF,TGCGCCAGCAGCTCGGACAGGGCGATGACTGGAAACACCATATATTTT